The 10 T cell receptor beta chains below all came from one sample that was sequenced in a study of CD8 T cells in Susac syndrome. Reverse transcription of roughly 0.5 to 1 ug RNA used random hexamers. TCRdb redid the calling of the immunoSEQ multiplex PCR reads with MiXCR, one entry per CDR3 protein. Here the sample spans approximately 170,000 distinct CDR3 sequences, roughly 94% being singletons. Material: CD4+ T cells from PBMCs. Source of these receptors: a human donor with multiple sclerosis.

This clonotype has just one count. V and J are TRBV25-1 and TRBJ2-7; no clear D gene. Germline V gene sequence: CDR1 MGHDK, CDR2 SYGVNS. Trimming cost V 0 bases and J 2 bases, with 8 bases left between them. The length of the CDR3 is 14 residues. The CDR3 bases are TGTGCCAGCAGTGAATATGCCGAAACCTACGAGCAGTACTTC. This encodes CASSEYAETYEQYF.

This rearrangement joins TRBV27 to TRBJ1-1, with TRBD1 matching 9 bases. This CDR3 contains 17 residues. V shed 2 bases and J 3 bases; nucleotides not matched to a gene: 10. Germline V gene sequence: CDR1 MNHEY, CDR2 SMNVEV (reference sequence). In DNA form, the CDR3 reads TGTGCCAGCAGTTTACTTAGGACAGGGGAATTCTACACTGAAGCTTTCTTT. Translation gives CASSLLRTGEFYTEAFF.

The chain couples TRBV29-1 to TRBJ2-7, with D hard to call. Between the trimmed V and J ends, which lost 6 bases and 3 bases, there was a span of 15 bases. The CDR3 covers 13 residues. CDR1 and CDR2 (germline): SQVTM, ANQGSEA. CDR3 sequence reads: CSVVTWVNYEQYF. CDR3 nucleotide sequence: TGCAGCGTGGTGACATGGGTAAACTACGAGCAGTACTTC.

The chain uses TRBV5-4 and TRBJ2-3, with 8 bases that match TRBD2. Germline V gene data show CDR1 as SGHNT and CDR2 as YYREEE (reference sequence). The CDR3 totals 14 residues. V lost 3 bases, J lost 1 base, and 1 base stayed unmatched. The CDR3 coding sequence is TGTGCCAGCAGCTCGACTAGCGGCACAGATACGCAGTATTTT. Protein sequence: CASSSTSGTDTQYF.

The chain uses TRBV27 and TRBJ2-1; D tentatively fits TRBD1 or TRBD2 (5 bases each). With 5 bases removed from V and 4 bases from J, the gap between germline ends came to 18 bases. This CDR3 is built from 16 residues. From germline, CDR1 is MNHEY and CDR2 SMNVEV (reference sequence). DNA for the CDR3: TGTGCCAGCAGTGACGCAGGGACCTTCGGGTACAATGAGCAGTTCTTC. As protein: CASSDAGTFGYNEQFF.

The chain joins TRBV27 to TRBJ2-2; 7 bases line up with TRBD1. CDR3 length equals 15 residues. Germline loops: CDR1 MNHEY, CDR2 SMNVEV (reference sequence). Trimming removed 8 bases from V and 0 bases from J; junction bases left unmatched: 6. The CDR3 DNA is TGTGCCAGCGGTAGACAGGGAACGAACACCGGGGAGCTGTTTTTT. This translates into CASGRQGTNTGELFF.

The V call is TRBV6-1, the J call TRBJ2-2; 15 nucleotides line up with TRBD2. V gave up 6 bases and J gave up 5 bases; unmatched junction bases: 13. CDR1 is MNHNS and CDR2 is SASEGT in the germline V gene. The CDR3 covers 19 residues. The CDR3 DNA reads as TGTGCCAGCAGATTTCGGACTAGCGGGAGGGCCCGGGGGACCGGGGAGCTGTTTTTT. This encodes CASRFRTSGRARGTGELFF.

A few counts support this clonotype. The CDR3 loop is CASSLLAGAYEQYF. The CDR3, as DNA: TGTGCCAGCAGCCTACTAGCGGGCGCCTACGAGCAGTACTTC. This sequence joins TRBV27 and TRBJ2-7; 9 positions agree with TRBD2. The CDR3 sequence is 14 residues long. Germline loops: CDR1 MNHEY, CDR2 SMNVEV (reference sequence). V was clipped by 6 bases and J by 2 bases; unmatched bases: 5.

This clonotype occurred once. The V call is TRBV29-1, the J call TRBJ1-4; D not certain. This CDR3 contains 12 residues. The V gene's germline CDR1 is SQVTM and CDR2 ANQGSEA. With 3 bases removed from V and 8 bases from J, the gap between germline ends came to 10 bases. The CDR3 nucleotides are TGCAGCGTTGAGGAGGTAGACGAAAAACTGTTTTTT. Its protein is CSVEEVDEKLFF.

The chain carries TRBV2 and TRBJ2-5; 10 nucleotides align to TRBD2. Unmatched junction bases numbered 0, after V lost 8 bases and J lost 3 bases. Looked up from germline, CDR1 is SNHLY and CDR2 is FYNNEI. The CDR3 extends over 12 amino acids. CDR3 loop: CASGTSEETQYF. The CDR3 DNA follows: TGTGCCAGCGGGACTAGCGAAGAGACCCAGTACTTC.